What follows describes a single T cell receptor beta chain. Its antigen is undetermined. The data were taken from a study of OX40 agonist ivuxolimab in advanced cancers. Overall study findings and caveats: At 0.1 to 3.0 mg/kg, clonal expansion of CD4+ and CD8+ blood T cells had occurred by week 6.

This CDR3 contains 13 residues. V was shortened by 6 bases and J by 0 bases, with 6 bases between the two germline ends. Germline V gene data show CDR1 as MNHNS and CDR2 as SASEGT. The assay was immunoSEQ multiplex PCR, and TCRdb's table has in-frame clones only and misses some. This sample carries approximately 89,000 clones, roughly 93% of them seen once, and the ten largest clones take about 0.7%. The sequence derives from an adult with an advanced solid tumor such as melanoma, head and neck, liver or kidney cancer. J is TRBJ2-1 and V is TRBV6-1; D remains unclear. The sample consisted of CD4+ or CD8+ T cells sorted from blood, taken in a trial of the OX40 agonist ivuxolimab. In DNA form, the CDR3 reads TGTGCCAGCAGGGCTAGCTCCTACAATGAGCAGTTCTTC. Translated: CASRASSYNEQFF.